The text below deals with one T cell receptor (beta chain). This sample was included in a study of blood T cell repertoires in COVID-19. Trimming left V 6 bases short and J 4 bases short, with 10 bases between. The length of the CDR3 is 13 residues. In the authors' workflow: Using reference gene primer amplification, nucleated cell counts were estimated. The table came from immunoSEQ multiplex PCR; TCRdb's copy has only in-frame clones and leaves some out. D and trimming were read from the DNA, whereas the V and J calls and clone size are those reported in that table. The sample yields 65,000 to 90,000 clones, 89% seen once.

Sample: peripheral blood. The chain is built from TRBV12-3 or TRBV12-4 and TRBJ1-5, with TRBD1 as a possible D gene (5 bases). This sequence was found in a man older than 75 with acute or convalescent COVID-19. The CDR3 reads CASSQGPNQPQHF. The CDR3 DNA sequence: TGTGCCAGCAGCCAGGGCCCGAATCAGCCCCAGCATTTT.